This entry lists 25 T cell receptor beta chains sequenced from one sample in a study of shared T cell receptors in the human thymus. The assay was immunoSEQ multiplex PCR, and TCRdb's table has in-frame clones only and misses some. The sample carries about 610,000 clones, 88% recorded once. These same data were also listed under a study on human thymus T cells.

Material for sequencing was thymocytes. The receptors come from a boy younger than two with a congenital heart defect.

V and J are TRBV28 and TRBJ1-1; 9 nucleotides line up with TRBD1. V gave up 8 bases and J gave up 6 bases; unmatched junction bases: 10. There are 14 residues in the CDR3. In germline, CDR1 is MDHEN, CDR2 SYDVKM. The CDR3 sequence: CASRSGTGRAEAFF. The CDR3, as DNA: TGTGCCAGCCGTAGCGGGACAGGGCGGGCTGAAGCTTTCTTT.

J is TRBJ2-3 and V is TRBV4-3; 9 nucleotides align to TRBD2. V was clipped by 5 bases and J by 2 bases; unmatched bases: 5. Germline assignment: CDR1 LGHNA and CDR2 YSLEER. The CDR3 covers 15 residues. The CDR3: CASSAGTSPTDTQYF. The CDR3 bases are TGCGCCAGCAGCGCTGGGACTAGCCCCACAGATACGCAGTATTTT.

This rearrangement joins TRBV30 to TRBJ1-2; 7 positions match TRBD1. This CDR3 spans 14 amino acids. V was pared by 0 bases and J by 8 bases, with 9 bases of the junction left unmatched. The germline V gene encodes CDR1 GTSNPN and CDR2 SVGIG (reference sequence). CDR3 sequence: CAWSVEGASEGYTF. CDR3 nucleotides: TGTGCCTGGAGTGTCGAGGGGGCCTCGGAGGGCTACACCTTC.

CDR3 nucleotide sequence: TGTGCCAGCAGCAAAGCAACTCTAGTCGGGGGAAATCAGCCCCAGCATTTT. This translates into CASSKATLVGGNQPQHF. The chain employs TRBV21-1 and TRBJ1-5. TRBV21-1 is annotated as a pseudogene. CDR3 length: 17 amino acids.

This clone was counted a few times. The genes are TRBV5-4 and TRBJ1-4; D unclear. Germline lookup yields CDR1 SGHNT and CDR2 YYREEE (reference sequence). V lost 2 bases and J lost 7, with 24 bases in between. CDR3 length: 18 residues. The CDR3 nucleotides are TGTGCCAGCAGCTTCACGAGGCCAGCTAATCAAAGAGGTGAAAAACTGTTTTTT. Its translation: CASSFTRPANQRGEKLFF.

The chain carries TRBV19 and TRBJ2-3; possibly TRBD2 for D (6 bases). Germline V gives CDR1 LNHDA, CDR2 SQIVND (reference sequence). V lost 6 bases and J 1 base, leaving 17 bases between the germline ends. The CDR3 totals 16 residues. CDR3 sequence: CASSTMGGAGTDTQYF. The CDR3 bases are TGTGCCAGTAGCACAATGGGGGGAGCGGGCACAGATACGCAGTATTTT.

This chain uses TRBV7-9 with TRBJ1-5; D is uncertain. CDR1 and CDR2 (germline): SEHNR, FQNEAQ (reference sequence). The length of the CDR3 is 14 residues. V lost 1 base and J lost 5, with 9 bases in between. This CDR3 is CASSLVGRDQPQHF. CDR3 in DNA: TGTGCCAGCAGCTTAGTTGGCCGGGATCAGCCCCAGCATTTT.

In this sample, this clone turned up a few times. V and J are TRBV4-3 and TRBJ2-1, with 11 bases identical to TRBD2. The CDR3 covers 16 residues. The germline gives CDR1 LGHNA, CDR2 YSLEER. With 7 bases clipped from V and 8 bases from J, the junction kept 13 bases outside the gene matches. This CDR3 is CASKNRGTSGSDEQFF. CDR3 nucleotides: TGCGCCAGCAAGAACAGGGGCACTAGCGGGAGTGATGAGCAGTTCTTC.

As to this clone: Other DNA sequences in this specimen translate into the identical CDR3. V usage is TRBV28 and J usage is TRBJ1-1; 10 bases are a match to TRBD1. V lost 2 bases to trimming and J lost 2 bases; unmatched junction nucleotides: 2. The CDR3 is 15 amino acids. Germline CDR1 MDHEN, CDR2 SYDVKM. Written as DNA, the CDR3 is TGTGCCAGCAGTTTAGGGACAGGGGTAAACACTGAAGCTTTCTTT. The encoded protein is CASSLGTGVNTEAFF.

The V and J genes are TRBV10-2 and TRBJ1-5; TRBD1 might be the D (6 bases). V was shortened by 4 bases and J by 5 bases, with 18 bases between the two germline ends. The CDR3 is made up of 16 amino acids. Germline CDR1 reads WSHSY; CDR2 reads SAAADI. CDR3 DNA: TGCGCCAGCAGTGGGCCCGCTAACAGGGTTGATCAGCCCCAGCATTTT. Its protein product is CASSGPANRVDQPQHF.

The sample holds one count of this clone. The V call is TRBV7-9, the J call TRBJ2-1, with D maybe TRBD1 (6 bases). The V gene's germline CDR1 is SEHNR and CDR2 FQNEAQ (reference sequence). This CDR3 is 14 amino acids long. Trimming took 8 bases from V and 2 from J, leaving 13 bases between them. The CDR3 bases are TGTGCCAGCTCGAAGGGGGTTCCCTACAATGAGCAGTTCTTC. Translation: CASSKGVPYNEQFF.

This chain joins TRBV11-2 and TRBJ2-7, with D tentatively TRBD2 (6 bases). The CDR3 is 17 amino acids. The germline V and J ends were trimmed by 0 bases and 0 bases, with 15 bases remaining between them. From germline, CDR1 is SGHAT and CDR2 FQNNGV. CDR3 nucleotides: TGTGCCAGCAGCTTAGAGAAGGGGAGGAGGGGCTCCTACGAGCAGTACTTC. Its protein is CASSLEKGRRGSYEQYF.

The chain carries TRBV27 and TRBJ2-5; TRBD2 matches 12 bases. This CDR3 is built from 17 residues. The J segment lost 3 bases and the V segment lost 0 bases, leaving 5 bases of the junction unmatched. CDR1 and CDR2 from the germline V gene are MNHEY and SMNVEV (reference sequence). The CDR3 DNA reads TGTGCCAGCAGTTTATCTGGGCTAGCGGGAGGGAAAGAGACCCAGTACTTC. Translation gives CASSLSGLAGGKETQYF.

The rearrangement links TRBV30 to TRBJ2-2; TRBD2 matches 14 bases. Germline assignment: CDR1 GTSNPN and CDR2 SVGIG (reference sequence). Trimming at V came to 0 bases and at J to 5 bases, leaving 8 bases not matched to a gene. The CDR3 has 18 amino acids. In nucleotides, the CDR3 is TGTGCCTGGAGTGTACCCTCCGGGACTAGCGGGAGAACCGGGGAGCTGTTTTTT. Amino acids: CAWSVPSGTSGRTGELFF.

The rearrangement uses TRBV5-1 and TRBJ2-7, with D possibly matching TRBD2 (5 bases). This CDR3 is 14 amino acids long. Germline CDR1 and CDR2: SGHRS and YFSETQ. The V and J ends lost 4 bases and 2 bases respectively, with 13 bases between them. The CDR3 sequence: CASSLIDGTYEQYF. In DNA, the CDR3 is TGCGCCAGCAGCCTGATCGACGGGACCTACGAGCAGTACTTC. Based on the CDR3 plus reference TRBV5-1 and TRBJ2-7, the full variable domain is KAGVTQTPRYLIKTRGQQVTLSCSPISGHRSVSWYQQTPGQGLQFLFEYFSETQRNKGNFPGRFSGRQFSNSRSEMNVSTLELGDSALYLCASSLIDGTYEQYFGPGTRLTVT.

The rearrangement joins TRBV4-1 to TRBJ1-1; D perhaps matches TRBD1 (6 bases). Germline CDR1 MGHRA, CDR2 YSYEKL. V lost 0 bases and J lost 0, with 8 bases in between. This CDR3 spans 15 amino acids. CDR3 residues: CASSQDEGVNTEAFF. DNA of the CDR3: TGCGCCAGCAGCCAAGACGAGGGGGTGAACACTGAAGCTTTCTTT.

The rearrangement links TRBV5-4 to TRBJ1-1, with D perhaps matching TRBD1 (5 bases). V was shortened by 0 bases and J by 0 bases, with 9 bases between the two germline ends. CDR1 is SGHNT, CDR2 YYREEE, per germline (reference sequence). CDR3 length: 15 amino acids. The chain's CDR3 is CASSLGQIMNTEAFF. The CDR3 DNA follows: TGTGCCAGCAGCTTGGGACAGATAATGAACACTGAAGCTTTCTTT.

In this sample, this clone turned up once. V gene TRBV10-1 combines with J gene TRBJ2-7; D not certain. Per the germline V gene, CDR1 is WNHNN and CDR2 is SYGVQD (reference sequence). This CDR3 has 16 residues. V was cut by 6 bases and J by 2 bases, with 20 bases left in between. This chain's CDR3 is CASSSSLPVPTYEQYF. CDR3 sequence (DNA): TGCGCCAGCAGCTCGTCCCTGCCGGTCCCCACCTACGAGCAGTACTTC.

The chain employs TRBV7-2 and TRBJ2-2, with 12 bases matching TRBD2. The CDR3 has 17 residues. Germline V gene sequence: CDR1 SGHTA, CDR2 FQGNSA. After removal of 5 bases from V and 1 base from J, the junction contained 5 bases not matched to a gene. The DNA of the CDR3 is TGTGCCAGCAGCCCCGGGACTAGCGGGTGGAACACCGGGGAGCTGTTTTTT. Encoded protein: CASSPGTSGWNTGELFF.

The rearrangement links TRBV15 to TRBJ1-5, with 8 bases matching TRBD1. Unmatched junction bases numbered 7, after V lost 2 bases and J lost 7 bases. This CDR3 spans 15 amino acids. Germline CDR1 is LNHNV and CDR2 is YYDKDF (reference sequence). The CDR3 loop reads CATSRSGGAGQPQHF. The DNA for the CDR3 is TGTGCCACCAGCAGATCAGGGGGCGCAGGACAGCCCCAGCATTTT.

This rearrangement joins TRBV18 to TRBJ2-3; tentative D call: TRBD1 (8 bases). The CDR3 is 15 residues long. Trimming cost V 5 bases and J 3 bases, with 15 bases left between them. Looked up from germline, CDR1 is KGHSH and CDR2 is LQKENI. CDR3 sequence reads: CASSVGQGGTDTQYF. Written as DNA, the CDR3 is TGTGCCAGCTCAGTCGGACAGGGAGGGACAGATACGCAGTATTTT.

The CDR3 coding sequence is TGTGCCAGCAGCTTAGCCCAGGGGGCATTCTACGAGCAGTACTTC. Amino acid sequence: CASSLAQGAFYEQYF. The chain couples TRBV11-2 to TRBJ2-7; 8 bases are shared with TRBD1. CDR1 SGHAT and CDR2 FQNNGV come from the germline V gene. Unmatched junction bases numbered 5, after V lost 1 base and J lost 3 bases. This CDR3 contains 15 residues. Filled out from reference TRBV11-2 and TRBJ2-7, the complete variable domain reads EAGVAQSPRYKIIEKRQSVAFWCNPISGHATLYWYQQILGQGPKLLIQFQNNGVVDDSQLPKDRFSAERLKGVDSTLKIQPAKLEDSAVYLCASSLAQGAFYEQYFGPGTRLTVT.

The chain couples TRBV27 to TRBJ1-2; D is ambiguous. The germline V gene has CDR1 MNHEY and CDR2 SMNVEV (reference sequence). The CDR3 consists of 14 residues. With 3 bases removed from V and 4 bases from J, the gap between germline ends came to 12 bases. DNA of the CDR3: TGTGCCAGCAGTTTCGGGTCGGTTCCCTATGGCTACACCTTC. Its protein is CASSFGSVPYGYTF.

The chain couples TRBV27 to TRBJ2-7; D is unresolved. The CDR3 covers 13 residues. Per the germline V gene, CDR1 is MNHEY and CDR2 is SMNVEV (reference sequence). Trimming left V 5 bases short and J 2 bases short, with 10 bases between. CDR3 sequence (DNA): TGTGCCAGCAGTCTGGAGAGAACCTACGAGCAGTACTTC. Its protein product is CASSLERTYEQYF.

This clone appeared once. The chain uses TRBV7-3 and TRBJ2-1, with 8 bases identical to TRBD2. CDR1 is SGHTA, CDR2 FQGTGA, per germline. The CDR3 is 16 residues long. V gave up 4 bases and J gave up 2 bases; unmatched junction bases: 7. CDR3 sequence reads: CASSSVAGWPYNEQFF. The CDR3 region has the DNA TGTGCCAGCAGCTCCGTAGCGGGATGGCCCTACAATGAGCAGTTCTTC.